Following are 24 T cell receptor beta chains from one sample sequenced in a study of blood T cell repertoires in COVID-19. TCRdb keeps only in-frame clones here, not all; method: immunoSEQ multiplex PCR. The sample includes some 280,000 clones, about 82% of them seen just once. Sequenced sample: peripheral blood. Receptors were obtained from a woman between 50 and 59 years old with active or convalescent COVID-19.

V usage is TRBV14 and J usage is TRBJ2-3; 11 nucleotides align to TRBD2. The CDR3 is 15 amino acids. V lost 5 bases to trimming and J lost 6 bases; unmatched junction nucleotides: 7. Germline CDR1 reads SGHDN; CDR2 reads FVKESK. CDR3 nucleotides: TGTGCCAGCAGCTTACTAGCGGGGGCGCAGGATACGCAGTATTTT. Amino acid sequence: CASSLLAGAQDTQYF.

The gene calls are TRBV7-6 and TRBJ2-1; possibly TRBD2 for D (5 bases). The germline V gene has CDR1 SGHVS and CDR2 FNYEAQ. CDR3 length: 13 residues. Trimming pared 5 bases from V and 7 bases from J, leaving 12 bases between. As DNA, the CDR3 is TGTGCCAGCAGCCCCCTAGAGGGAAATGAGCAGTTCTTC. Translation gives CASSPLEGNEQFF.

The V gene is TRBV20-1, the J gene TRBJ2-7; 9 bases align to TRBD2. Germline loops: CDR1 DFQATT, CDR2 SNEGSKA (reference sequence). V lost 3 bases, J lost 0 bases, and 9 bases stayed unmatched. This CDR3 comprises 16 residues. CDR3 protein: CSASEAGGRRSYEQYF. DNA of the CDR3: TGCAGTGCTAGTGAAGCGGGAGGACGTCGCTCCTACGAGCAGTACTTC.

This chain connects TRBV28 to TRBJ1-2, with D perhaps TRBD1 (5 bases). The CDR3 runs to 12 residues. Germline CDR1 and CDR2: MDHEN and SYDVKM. V was trimmed by 1 base and J by 8 bases, leaving 8 bases between them. CDR3 sequence (DNA): TGTGCCAGCAGTTTATACAGGTGGGGCTACACCTTC. As protein: CASSLYRWGYTF.

J is TRBJ1-4 and V is TRBV5-1; 8 bases agree with TRBD1. The V gene's germline CDR1 is SGHRS and CDR2 YFSETQ. V lost 7 bases, J lost 4 bases, and 6 bases stayed unmatched. This CDR3 is 14 amino acids long. The CDR3 spells CASSQGASNEKLFF. CDR3 in DNA: TGCGCCAGCTCGCAGGGGGCTAGTAATGAAAAACTGTTTTTT.

The V and J genes are TRBV5-1 and TRBJ1-1; no clear D gene. V lost 5 bases and J 1 base, leaving 9 bases between the germline ends. Germline CDR1 is SGHRS and CDR2 is YFSETQ. The CDR3 sequence is 13 residues long. The CDR3 DNA sequence: TGCGCCAGCAGGGAGGGTGAGAACACTGAAGCTTTCTTT. Protein sequence: CASREGENTEAFF. Filled out from reference TRBV5-1 and TRBJ1-1, the complete variable domain reads KAGVTQTPRYLIKTRGQQVTLSCSPISGHRSVSWYQQTPGQGLQFLFEYFSETQRNKGNFPGRFSGRQFSNSRSEMNVSTLELGDSALYLCASREGENTEAFFGQGTRLTVV.

The V call is TRBV14, the J call TRBJ2-7; weak D call: TRBD1 (6 bases). Per the germline V gene, CDR1 is SGHDN and CDR2 is FVKESK. The CDR3 runs to 15 residues. The germline V and J ends were trimmed by 0 bases and 4 bases, with 13 bases remaining between them. CDR3 protein: CASSQDLGGGYEQYF. The CDR3 nucleotides are TGTGCCAGCAGCCAAGATCTTGGGGGCGGGTACGAGCAGTACTTC.

This rearrangement joins TRBV10-3 to TRBJ1-2; TRBD1 matches 8 bases. The J segment lost 7 bases and the V segment lost 6 bases, leaving 13 bases of the junction unmatched. CDR1 is ENHRY and CDR2 is SYGVKD in the germline V gene. This CDR3 has 15 amino acids. CDR3 DNA: TGTGCCATCAGCCCCTGGGACAGGCGGCGGGTTGGCTACACCTTC. Its translation: CAISPWDRRRVGYTF.

The chain links TRBV7-8 to TRBJ2-7, with 7 positions matching TRBD1. This CDR3 comprises 13 residues. In germline, CDR1 is SGHVS, CDR2 FQNEAQ. With V trimmed by 6 bases and J by 7 bases, 9 bases remained unmatched. CDR3 sequence: CASSGTASGEQYF. The CDR3 DNA reads as TGTGCCAGCAGTGGGACAGCCTCCGGAGAGCAGTACTTC.

The chain is built from TRBV6-1 and TRBJ2-7; 10 bases line up with TRBD2. V was pared by 2 bases and J by 4 bases, with 11 bases of the junction left unmatched. This CDR3 region has 17 residues. From germline, CDR1 is MNHNS and CDR2 SASEGT. The CDR3 region has the DNA TGTGCCAGCAGTGAATGGGCGTCTAGCGGGAGTGGGTACGAGCAGTACTTC. Protein: CASSEWASSGSGYEQYF.

Comments on this clone: A read error may be the cause here, since a much bigger clone is one base away. The genes are TRBV30 and TRBJ2-6; 8 positions match TRBD1. The CDR3 runs 16 residues. After removal of 6 bases from V and 2 bases from J, the junction contained 9 bases not matched to a gene. Germline CDR1 GTSNPN, CDR2 SVGIG (reference sequence). CDR3 sequence (DNA): TGTGCCTGTCAGGGGGCAGGGATCCCTGGGGCCAACGTCCTGACTTTC. Its protein product is CACQGAGIPGANVLTF.

CDR3 sequence reads: CASSPPGLAGVNEQFF. The CDR3 bases are TGTGCCAGCAGTCCACCGGGACTAGCGGGAGTCAATGAGCAGTTCTTC. The gene calls are TRBV27 and TRBJ2-1; 14 bases map to TRBD2. The CDR3 runs 16 residues. Germline CDR1 reads MNHEY; CDR2 reads SMNVEV (reference sequence). J gave up 6 bases and V 5 bases, and 6 bases lay outside the gene matches.

CDR3 in amino acids: CATSDMTSGEQFF. In DNA, the CDR3 is TGTGCCACCAGTGATATGACCAGCGGAGAGCAGTTCTTC. J is TRBJ2-1 and V is TRBV24-1, with TRBD2 as a possible D gene (5 bases). The CDR3 runs to 13 residues. The ends were cut back, 3 bases at V and 10 bases at J, with 12 bases in the middle. Looked up from germline, CDR1 is KGHDR and CDR2 is SFDVKD.

The rearrangement joins TRBV5-1 to TRBJ1-4; weak D call: TRBD1 (5 bases). Between the trimmed V and J ends, which lost 0 bases and 7 bases, there was a span of 13 bases. The CDR3 spans 15 residues. Germline V lookup: CDR1 SGHRS, CDR2 YFSETQ. The CDR3, as DNA: TGCGCCAGCAGCTTGGGCCCCCAGGGTAGTGAAAAACTGTTTTTT. It translates to CASSLGPQGSEKLFF.

Only a few counts were recorded for this clone. The rearrangement joins TRBV28 to TRBJ1-5; 9 nucleotides agree with TRBD1. After removal of 2 bases from V and 4 bases from J, the junction contained 6 bases not matched to a gene. CDR1 and CDR2 from the germline V gene are MDHEN and SYDVKM. This CDR3 contains 16 residues. The CDR3 here is CASSLPPGTGNQPQHF. CDR3 nucleotide sequence: TGTGCCAGCAGTTTACCCCCTGGGACAGGGAATCAGCCCCAGCATTTT.

This chain links TRBV11-3 with TRBJ2-1; TRBD1 aligns across 7 bases. V was clipped by 3 bases and J by 10 bases; unmatched bases: 9. CDR3 length: 14 amino acids. From germline, CDR1 is SGHNT and CDR2 YENEEA. The CDR3 here is CASSLATGSPEQFF. The CDR3 DNA is TGTGCCAGCAGCTTGGCGACAGGGAGTCCAGAGCAGTTCTTC.

This clone was observed many times. The rearrangement links TRBV28 to TRBJ2-7; TRBD1 might be the D (5 bases). Trimming took 8 bases from V and 3 from J, leaving 8 bases between them. Germline CDR1 and CDR2: MDHEN and SYDVKM. This CDR3 is 11 amino acids long. This CDR3 is CASLQDYEQYF. CDR3 bases: TGTGCCAGCCTACAGGACTACGAGCAGTACTTC.

The chain links TRBV9 to TRBJ2-3; 7 bases line up with TRBD2. CDR3 size: 15 residues. V was clipped by 3 bases and J by 4 bases; unmatched bases: 8. Looked up from germline, CDR1 is SGDLS and CDR2 is YYNGEE. The CDR3 nucleotides are TGTGCCAGCAGCGCCCTCGCGGGAGATGCAGATACGCAGTATTTT. Its translation is CASSALAGDADTQYF.

J is TRBJ2-3 and V is TRBV3-1 (or the pseudogene TRBV3-2); tentative D call: TRBD2 (5 bases). The CDR3 consists of 14 residues. Trimming pared 1 base from V and 1 base from J, leaving 6 bases between. Germline CDR1 reads LGHDT; CDR2 reads YNNKEL (reference sequence). Here the CDR3 DNA reads TGTGCCAGCAGCCAAGGAGCGGGCACAGATACGCAGTATTTT. Translation: CASSQGAGTDTQYF.

V and J are TRBV5-1 and TRBJ1-2; D gene unclear. The V and J ends lost 0 bases and 2 bases respectively, with 11 bases between them. In germline, CDR1 is SGHRS, CDR2 YFSETQ. This CDR3 contains 15 residues. CDR3 DNA sequence: TGCGCCAGCAGCTTGGACGGCAGGTTGAACTATGGCTACACCTTC. Encoded protein: CASSLDGRLNYGYTF.

The CDR3 nucleotides are TGTGCCAGCAGTTTCCTATCTGGGCCGGCAAGTGTATCCCTCCACTTT. Amino acid sequence: CASSFLSGPASVSLHF. The rearrangement links TRBV28 to TRBJ1-6; D gene unclear. The CDR3 extends over 16 amino acids. Germline V gene data show CDR1 as MDHEN and CDR2 as SYDVKM. V lost 3 bases and J lost 14, with 23 bases in between.

This clone has only one observation. The V gene is TRBV11-2, the J gene TRBJ1-6; a possible D gene is TRBD1 (6 bases). The CDR3 is made up of 17 amino acids. Deletions cut 3 bases from V and 5 bases from J, with 17 bases between. Per germline, CDR1 SGHAT and CDR2 FQNNGV. CDR3 in amino acids: CASSFTRGGADNSPLHF. The CDR3 DNA is TGTGCCAGCAGCTTCACCCGGGGGGGCGCAGATAATTCACCCCTCCACTTT.

This chain uses TRBV3-1 (or the pseudogene TRBV3-2) with TRBJ1-1, with TRBD1 identical over 11 bases. The CDR3 length is 14 residues. Germline V gives CDR1 LGHDT, CDR2 YNNKEL (reference sequence). Trimming cost V 4 bases and J 5 bases; bases outside gene matches: 3. Here the CDR3 reads CASSLGQGGTEAFF. The CDR3 DNA follows: TGTGCCAGCAGCCTGGGACAGGGGGGGACTGAAGCTTTCTTT.

The chain carries TRBV6-5 and TRBJ2-3, with 10 bases aligning to TRBD2. The germline gives CDR1 MNHEY, CDR2 SVGAGI. The CDR3 runs to 15 residues. V gave up 6 bases and J gave up 5 bases; unmatched junction bases: 8. The CDR3 region has the DNA TGTGCCAGCAGCATGGCTAGCGGGAGTGTAGATACGCAGTATTTT. It codes for CASSMASGSVDTQYF.